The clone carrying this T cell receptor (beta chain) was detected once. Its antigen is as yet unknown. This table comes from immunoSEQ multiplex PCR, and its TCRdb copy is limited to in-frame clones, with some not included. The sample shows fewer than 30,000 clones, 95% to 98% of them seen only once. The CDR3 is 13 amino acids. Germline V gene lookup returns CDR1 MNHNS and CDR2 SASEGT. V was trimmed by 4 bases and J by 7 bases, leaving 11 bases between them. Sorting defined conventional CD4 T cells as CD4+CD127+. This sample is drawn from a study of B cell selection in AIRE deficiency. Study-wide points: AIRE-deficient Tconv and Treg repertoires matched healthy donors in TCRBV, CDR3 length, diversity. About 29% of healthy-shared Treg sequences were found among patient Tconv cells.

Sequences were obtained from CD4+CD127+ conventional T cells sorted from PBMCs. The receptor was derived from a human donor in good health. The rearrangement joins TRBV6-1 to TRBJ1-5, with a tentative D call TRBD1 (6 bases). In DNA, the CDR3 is TGTGCCAGCAGTGCCGGGGGGCAGCAGCCCCAGCATTTT. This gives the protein CASSAGGQQPQHF.